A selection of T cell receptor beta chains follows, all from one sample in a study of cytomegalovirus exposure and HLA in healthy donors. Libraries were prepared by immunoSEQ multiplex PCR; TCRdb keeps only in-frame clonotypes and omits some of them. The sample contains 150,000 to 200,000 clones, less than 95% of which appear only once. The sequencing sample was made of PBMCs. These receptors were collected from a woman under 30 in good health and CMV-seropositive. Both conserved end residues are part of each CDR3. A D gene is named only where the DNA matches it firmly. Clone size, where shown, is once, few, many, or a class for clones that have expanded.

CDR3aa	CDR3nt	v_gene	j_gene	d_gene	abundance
CASSTGTGGYEQYF	TGTGCCAGCAGCACCGGGACAGGGGGCTACGAGCAGTACTTC	TRBV9	TRBJ2-7	TRBD1	-
CASMGQGPYNEQFF	TGTGCCAGCATGGGACAGGGACCATACAATGAGCAGTTCTTC	TRBV25-1	TRBJ2-1	TRBD1	-
CASSGTSGHNEQFF	TGTGCCAGCAGCGGCACTAGCGGCCACAATGAGCAGTTCTTC	TRBV6-4	TRBJ2-1	TRBD2	-
CASRAGGIYYNEQFF	TGTGCCAGCAGAGCGGGAGGGATCTACTACAATGAGCAGTTCTTC	TRBV28	TRBJ2-1	TRBD2	-
CASRGGLAGSETQYF	TGTGCCAGCAGGGGAGGACTAGCGGGATCGGAGACCCAGTACTTC	TRBV6-5	TRBJ2-5	TRBD2	-
CASSLGLGADTGELFF	TGCGCCAGCAGCTTGGGGCTGGGGGCGGACACCGGGGAGCTGTTTTTT	TRBV5-1	TRBJ2-2	-	many
CASSPDRGAGGYTF	TGTGCCAGCAGCCCCGACAGGGGGGCGGGGGGCTACACCTTC	TRBV6-5	TRBJ1-2	TRBD1	-
CASRNRLAGSTDTQYF	TGTGCCAGTAGGAACCGACTAGCGGGAAGCACAGATACGCAGTATTTT	TRBV19	TRBJ2-3	TRBD2	-
CASSLQGPYNEQFF	TGTGCCAGCAGTCTCCAGGGGCCCTACAATGAGCAGTTCTTC	TRBV28	TRBJ2-1	-	-
CASGTGEETQYF	TGTGCCAGCGGGACAGGGGAAGAGACCCAGTACTTC	TRBV7-2	TRBJ2-5	TRBD1	-
CASSLVRDRVYEQFF	TGCGCCAGCAGCTTGGTCCGGGACAGGGTATATGAGCAGTTCTTC	TRBV5-1	TRBJ2-1	TRBD1	-
CASRTGINQPQHF	TGCGCCAGCAGGACAGGGATCAATCAGCCCCAGCATTTT	TRBV10-2	TRBJ1-5	TRBD1	once
CASSQDQGGKRTDTQYF	TGTGCCAGCAGCCAAGATCAAGGAGGGAAGCGCACAGATACGCAGTATTTT	TRBV14	TRBJ2-3	-	-
CASSLSGTQYF	TGTGCCAGCAGCTTATCCGGGACGCAGTATTTT	TRBV7-9	TRBJ2-3	-	-
CASSLTGWAEAFF	TGTGCCAGCAGTCTGACAGGGTGGGCTGAAGCTTTCTTT	TRBV2	TRBJ1-1	TRBD1	-
CASSGTDNNYGYTF	TGTGCCAGCAGCGGGACAGATAACAACTATGGCTACACCTTC	TRBV5-5	TRBJ1-2	TRBD1	-
CASSQETGGSTEAFF	TGCGCCAGCAGCCAAGAAACAGGGGGAAGCACTGAAGCTTTCTTT	TRBV4-3	TRBJ1-1	TRBD1	-
CASSKTENEKLFF	TGTGCCAGCTCCAAAACAGAGAATGAAAAACTGTTTTTT	TRBV5-4	TRBJ1-4	-	-
CASSLAGREAYEQYF	TGTGCCAGCAGCCTTGCGGGGCGCGAGGCGTACGAGCAGTACTTC	TRBV5-4	TRBJ2-7	-	-
CASSDGQEDEQFF	TGTGCCAGCAGTGATGGGCAGGAGGATGAGCAGTTCTTC	TRBV2	TRBJ2-1	-	-
CASSPRETQYF	TGTGCCAGCAGCCCTAGGGAGACCCAGTACTTC	TRBV28	TRBJ2-5	-	-
CASSEAIPGGRSNQPQHF	TGTGCCAGCAGTGAAGCTATACCAGGGGGTCGGAGCAATCAGCCCCAGCATTTT	TRBV6-1	TRBJ1-5	TRBD1	-
CASSLSNRDTEAFF	TGTGCCAGCAGCTTGAGTAACAGGGACACTGAAGCTTTCTTT	TRBV5-4	TRBJ1-1	-	-
CASSEWTSANSSYEQYF	TGTGCCAGCAGTGAATGGACTAGCGCTAATAGCTCCTACGAGCAGTACTTC	TRBV6-1	TRBJ2-7	TRBD2	-
CASRGTSGGTYNEQFF	TGTGCCAGCAGGGGGACTAGCGGGGGAACCTACAATGAGCAGTTCTTC	TRBV28	TRBJ2-1	TRBD2	-
CAIPGALGGYTF	TGTGCCATCCCAGGGGCGCTTGGAGGCTACACCTTC	TRBV7-9	TRBJ1-2	-	-
CATSRGWGGSTDTQYF	TGTGCCACCAGCAGAGGGTGGGGGGGTAGCACAGATACGCAGTATTTT	TRBV15	TRBJ2-3	TRBD2	-
CASSSGLVSNEQFF	TGTGCCAGCAGCTCCGGACTAGTTTCCAATGAGCAGTTCTTC	TRBV5-4	TRBJ2-1	TRBD2	-
CASSHAGSTRTDTQYF	TGTGCCAGCAGCCACGCGGGGTCCACCCGCACAGATACGCAGTATTTT	TRBV14	TRBJ2-3	-	-
CATWTGRTDTQYF	TGTGCCACCTGGACAGGGAGGACAGATACGCAGTATTTT	TRBV28	TRBJ2-3	TRBD1	-
CASSPDTSYGYTF	TGTGCCAGCAGCCCGGACACCAGCTATGGCTACACCTTC	TRBV11-2	TRBJ1-2	-	-
CASSLGTSGRIYNEQFF	TGCGCCAGCAGCCTGGGGACTAGCGGGAGGATATACAATGAGCAGTTCTTC	TRBV5-1	TRBJ2-1	TRBD2	-
CASSFGQIEQYF	TGTGCCAGCAGCTTCGGACAGATAGAGCAGTACTTC	TRBV7-9	TRBJ2-7	-	-
CASSLAGTGSYNEQFF	TGCGCCAGCAGCTTGGCCGGGACAGGGTCCTACAATGAGCAGTTCTTC	TRBV5-1	TRBJ2-1	TRBD1	few
CASSLGGKYTEAFF	TGTGCCAGCAGTTTGGGGGGGAAGTACACTGAAGCTTTCTTT	TRBV28	TRBJ1-1	-	-
CASSPGTDTQYF	TGTGCCAGTAGCCCGGGCACAGATACGCAGTATTTT	TRBV19	TRBJ2-3	-	-
CASSEYAGGYAEAFF	TGTGCCAGCAGTGAATACGCAGGAGGGTACGCTGAAGCTTTCTTT	TRBV6-1	TRBJ1-1	-	-
CASSLSRTGRVGNIQYF	TGTGCCAGCAGTTTATCGAGGACGGGCAGGGTTGGAAACATTCAGTACTTC	TRBV27	TRBJ2-4	-	-
CASSPVGVNRGASGYTF	TGCGCCAGCAGCCCAGTAGGGGTGAACAGGGGCGCGAGCGGCTACACCTTC	TRBV4-1	TRBJ1-2	TRBD1	-
CASSEGQGVDEQFF	TGTGCCAGCAGTGAGGGACAGGGGGTAGATGAGCAGTTCTTC	TRBV2	TRBJ2-1	TRBD1	-
CASSVVSGSNEQYF	TGTGCCAGCAGCGTAGTGAGCGGGAGCAACGAGCAGTACTTC	TRBV9	TRBJ2-7	TRBD2	once
CASTLYRAVEQFF	TGTGCCAGCACCCTATACAGGGCTGTTGAGCAGTTCTTC	TRBV27	TRBJ2-1	-	-
CASSLEGTSPYEQYF	TGTGCCAGCAGCTTAGAGGGGACTAGCCCCTACGAGCAGTACTTC	TRBV7-8	TRBJ2-7	TRBD2	-
CASRKGGAGPSRSTNEKLFF	TGTGCCAGCAGGAAGGGTGGGGCAGGGCCCTCGAGGTCAACTAATGAAAAACTGTTTTTT	TRBV2	TRBJ1-4	-	-
CASSPQPGTGRGYTF	TGTGCCAGCTCACCACAACCAGGGACAGGGAGGGGCTACACCTTC	TRBV18	TRBJ1-2	TRBD1	few
CASRKEGQESNQPQHF	TGTGCCAGCAGGAAAGAGGGACAGGAAAGCAATCAGCCCCAGCATTTT	TRBV2	TRBJ1-5	TRBD1	once
CASSVSGVGETQYF	TGTGCCAGCAGCGTTAGTGGAGTAGGAGAGACCCAGTACTTC	TRBV9	TRBJ2-5	-	-
CASSLAGGRTDTQYF	TGTGCCAGCAGCCTAGCGGGGGGGCGGACAGATACGCAGTATTTT	TRBV4-2	TRBJ2-3	TRBD2	-
CASSGQETQYF	TGTGCCAGCTCGGGCCAAGAGACCCAGTACTTC	TRBV2	TRBJ2-5	-	-
CASSFEGDEQFF	TGTGCCAGCAGCTTCGAGGGAGATGAGCAGTTCTTC	TRBV7-2	TRBJ2-1	-	-
CSVLEGPPLNTEAFF	TGCAGCGTTCTTGAGGGCCCCCCTTTGAACACTGAAGCTTTCTTT	TRBV29-1	TRBJ1-1	-	-
CASSLGAGTTADTEAFF	TGTGCCAGCAGCTTAGGGGCCGGGACTACGGCCGACACTGAAGCTTTCTTT	TRBV7-6	TRBJ1-1	-	-
CATWSGGATDTQYF	TGTGCCACCTGGTCGGGGGGCGCGACAGATACGCAGTATTTT	TRBV28	TRBJ2-3	-	-
CASSQETGTGGEKLFF	TGTGCCAGCAGCCAAGAAACCGGGACAGGGGGAGAAAAACTGTTTTTT	TRBV4-2	TRBJ1-4	TRBD1	-
CATSAFRVLETQYF	TGTGCCACCAGCGCCTTCAGGGTTTTGGAGACCCAGTACTTC	TRBV15	TRBJ2-5	-	-